A single sample is the source of the 30 T cell receptor beta chains below, sequenced in a study of Graves' ophthalmopathy and Graves' hyperthyroidism. Amplifying from RNA transcripts, the study obtained TCR beta CDR3 regions. Second-round multiplex PCR came after first-round RT-PCR with HTBI primers. TCRdb re-derived calls from the multiplex PCR reads in MiXCR, one entry per CDR3 protein. The data contain around 1,200,000 distinct CDR3 sequences, less than 45% of them seen just once; the ten biggest clones take up around 10%. The sample comprised peripheral blood or thyroid tissue (not recorded which). The receptor source for this set is an adult man with Graves' hyperthyroidism.

This clonotype was observed at least ten times. This sequence joins TRBV7-9 and TRBJ1-1; D is unclear. Germline loops: CDR1 SEHNR, CDR2 FQNEAQ (reference sequence). V lost 5 bases, J lost 8 bases, and 9 bases lay in between. CDR3 length equals 11 residues. CDR3 sequence (DNA): TGTGCCAGCAGCCCAGGAGGGGAAGCTTTCTTT. It yields the protein CASSPGGEAFF.

This clonotype was counted many times. The genes are TRBV20-1 and TRBJ1-5; D unresolved. Germline values: CDR1 DFQATT, CDR2 SNEGSKA (reference sequence). Deletions cut 3 bases from V and 2 bases from J, with 11 bases between. The CDR3 contains 14 residues. As DNA, the CDR3 is TGCAGTGCTAGCTCGATTCGACGCAATCAGCCCCAGCATTTT. Protein sequence: CSASSIRRNQPQHF.

This clonotype was detected ten times or more. The V and J genes are TRBV20-1 and TRBJ1-1; perhaps TRBD1 as D (6 bases). CDR1 and CDR2 from the germline V gene are DFQATT and SNEGSKA (reference sequence). V lost 6 bases and J lost 11, with 16 bases in between. This CDR3 is 11 amino acids long. For the CDR3, the DNA is TGCAGTGCCCTTGAACAGGGTAGGGCTTTCTTT. This sequence encodes CSALEQGRAFF.

V gene TRBV10-3 combines with J gene TRBJ1-5, with D perhaps TRBD1 (6 bases). V was trimmed by 4 bases and J by 4 bases, leaving 11 bases between them. CDR1 is ENHRY, CDR2 SYGVKD, per germline. The CDR3 has 14 amino acids. CDR3 region: CAISGGQRNQPQHF. CDR3 coding DNA: TGTGCCATCAGTGGTGGACAGCGTAATCAGCCCCAGCATTTT.

This clonotype has only a few counts. The chain joins TRBV12-3 or TRBV12-4 to TRBJ1-3; 7 bases map to TRBD1. Trimming removed 6 bases from V and 5 bases from J; junction bases left unmatched: 10. CDR3 length equals 15 residues. For the CDR3, the DNA is TGTGCCAGCAGCCCTTTGCCAGGGGGAAGAAACACCATATATTTT. This codes for CASSPLPGGRNTIYF.

This clonotype was seen many times. This chain's CDR3 is CASSGQGLGYTF. The CDR3 nucleotides read TGTGCCAGCAGCGGACAGGGGTTGGGCTACACCTTC. The chain recombines TRBV9 with TRBJ1-2, with TRBD1 matching 8 bases. The V and J ends lost 3 bases and 8 bases, in that order; junction bases with no gene match: 3. CDR1 is SGDLS and CDR2 is YYNGEE in the germline V gene. CDR3 size: 12 residues.

This clonotype was detected only a few times. This chain links TRBV7-2 with TRBJ2-7; the match to TRBD1 covers 8 bases. This CDR3 spans 15 amino acids. Germline V gene data show CDR1 as SGHTA and CDR2 as FQGNSA. The V gene end was trimmed by 5 bases and the J gene end by 5 bases; junction bases not matched to a gene: 11. The CDR3 sequence: CASSTGQGLMHEQYF. Written as DNA, the CDR3 is TGTGCCAGCAGCACCGGACAGGGTCTGATGCACGAGCAGTACTTC. The variable domain in full, completed from reference TRBV7-2 and TRBJ2-7, reads GAGVSQSPSNKVTEKGKDVELRCDPISGHTALYWYRQSLGQGLEFLIYFQGNSAPDKSGLPSDRFSAERTGGSVSTLTIQRTQQEDSAVYLCASSTGQGLMHEQYFGPGTRLTVT.

The chain recombines TRBV10-1 with TRBJ1-2, with TRBD1 as a possible D gene (6 bases). Germline values: CDR1 WNHNN, CDR2 SYGVQD (reference sequence). CDR3 size: 13 residues. The V and J ends lost 6 bases and 7 bases respectively, with 15 bases between them. CDR3 residues: CASSPGTPRGYTF. The CDR3, as DNA: TGCGCCAGCAGCCCCGGGACACCGCGTGGCTACACCTTC.

The CDR3 DNA reads TGCAGTGCTGAACATGGCGAGCAGTACTTC. Amino acid sequence: CSAEHGEQYF. The V gene is TRBV20-1, the J gene TRBJ2-7; no firm D call. V gave up 5 bases and J gave up 6 bases, with 8 bases separating them. The CDR3 loop spans 10 amino acids. The germline CDR1 and CDR2 sequences are DFQATT and SNEGSKA (reference sequence).

The V and J genes are TRBV30 and TRBJ1-2; 11 bases are a match to TRBD1. Trimming cost V 8 bases and J 8 bases; bases outside gene matches: 10. CDR1 and CDR2 (germline): GTSNPN, SVGIG (reference sequence). This CDR3 is 13 amino acids long. CDR3 nucleotide sequence: TGTGCCCAACGGGGACAGGGGGATAGCGGCTACACCTTC. It specifies CAQRGQGDSGYTF.

This clonotype was detected many times. The J gene is TRBJ2-7, the V gene TRBV11-2, with 12 bases identical to TRBD2. Germline V gives CDR1 SGHAT, CDR2 FQNNGV. This CDR3 contains 16 residues. The junction had 7 bases not matched to a gene; V was cut back by 5 bases and J by 2 bases. In DNA form, the CDR3 reads TGTGCCAGCAGCGCAAGACTAGCGGGAGCCGCCTACGAGCAGTACTTC. Its translation is CASSARLAGAAYEQYF.

Comment on this clonotype: Since a much larger clone is just one base distant, this may be a read error. This chain connects TRBV9 to TRBJ1-2; D might be TRBD1 (6 bases). CDR1 and CDR2 from the germline V gene are SGDLS and YYNGEE. The CDR3 length is 15 residues. The CDR3: CANSVATGTNYGYTF. The CDR3 DNA reads as TGTGCCAACAGCGTAGCAACAGGGACTAACTATGGCTACACCTTC.

This clonotype was seen ten or more times. The V call is TRBV19, the J call TRBJ1-5, with TRBD1 matching 8 bases. The length of the CDR3 is 13 residues. Germline CDR1 reads LNHDA; CDR2 reads SQIVND (reference sequence). V shed 9 bases, J shed 6 bases, and the junction held 7 bases outside the gene matches. CDR3 nucleotide sequence: TGTGCCAGCATAGGACAGGGAAGTCAGCCCCAGCATTTT. Translating it yields CASIGQGSQPQHF. Full variable domain (outside the CDR3, taken from reference TRBV19 and TRBJ1-5): DGGITQSPKYLFRKEGQNVTLSCEQNLNHDAMYWYRQDPGQGLRLIYYSQIVNDFQKGDIAEGYSVSREKKESFPLTVTSAQKNPTAFYLCASIGQGSQPQHFGDGTRLSIL.

In regard to this clonotype: With a much larger clone just one base away, this may be a read error. V usage is TRBV10-3 and J usage is TRBJ1-4; no definite D call. This CDR3 is built from 14 residues. The V gene's germline CDR1 is ENHRY and CDR2 SYGVKD. V was pared by 4 bases and J by 7 bases, with 13 bases between. CDR3 loop: CAISVGPRGEKLFF. The DNA for the CDR3 is TGTGCCATCAGTGTCGGGCCCCGGGGTGAAAAACTGTTTTTT.

This clonotype was recorded many times. The rearrangement links TRBV20-1 to TRBJ2-7; 11 bases line up with TRBD2. The CDR3 is made up of 16 amino acids. Germline assignment: CDR1 DFQATT and CDR2 SNEGSKA (reference sequence). V lost 4 bases to trimming and J lost 0 bases; unmatched junction nucleotides: 8. In DNA form, the CDR3 reads TGCAGTGCTAAGTTAGCGGGAGGGTGGAGCTCCTACGAGCAGTACTTC. Translating gives CSAKLAGGWSSYEQYF.

A word on this clonotype: One end of the junction fails to match germline, which may point to a read error. The chain joins TRBV12-3 or TRBV12-4 to TRBJ1-2, with D perhaps matching TRBD1 (6 bases). The CDR3 has 12 residues. The CDR3 is CASSSRGGGEAF. CDR3 bases: TGTGCCAGCAGTTCCAGGGGTGGGGGTGAAGCTTTC.

This clonotype was observed at least ten times. This chain links TRBV19 with TRBJ1-1, with 7 nucleotides matching TRBD1. This CDR3 region has 15 residues. CDR1 and CDR2 from the germline V gene are LNHDA and SQIVND (reference sequence). J gave up 2 bases and V 1 base, and 4 bases lay outside the gene matches. The DNA of the CDR3 is TGTGCCAGTAGTATAGTAGGGACAGCTAACACTGAAGCTTTCTTT. Its translation is CASSIVGTANTEAFF.

This clonotype was recorded many times. The CDR3 bases are TGCAGTGCTAGCGATACTTCGACTGGCTCTGGAAACACCATATATTTT. It specifies CSASDTSTGSGNTIYF. The genes are TRBV20-1 and TRBJ1-3, with D hard to call. Looked up from germline, CDR1 is DFQATT and CDR2 is SNEGSKA (reference sequence). The CDR3 contains 16 residues. Trimming stripped 3 bases from V and 0 bases from J, with 15 bases between.

This clonotype was counted at least ten times. Just one base apart from a much larger clone, this may be a read error. The V gene is TRBV6-5, the J gene TRBJ1-1; possibly TRBD1 for D (6 bases). Germline CDR1 and CDR2: MNHEY and SVGAGI. The V and J ends lost 6 bases and 0 bases respectively, with 8 bases between them. This CDR3 has 13 amino acids. CDR3 protein: CASRDRLNTEAFF. The CDR3 DNA sequence: TGTGCCAGCAGGGACAGATTGAACACTGAAGCTTTCTTT.

The chain employs TRBV14 and TRBJ1-2; no clear D gene. The CDR3 totals 16 residues. V dropped 0 bases and J dropped 0 bases, with 11 bases sitting between them. The V gene's germline CDR1 is SGHDN and CDR2 FVKESK. CDR3 residues: CASSQDRGNANYGYTF. CDR3 nucleotides: TGTGCCAGCAGCCAAGATCGTGGGAACGCTAACTATGGCTACACCTTC.

This clonotype was seen just once. CDR3 amino acids: CSASRGLNTEKLFF. In DNA, the CDR3 is TGCAGTGCTAGCCGGGGGCTGAACACTGAAAAACTGTTTTTT. The V call is TRBV20-1, the J call TRBJ1-4; D is possibly TRBD1 (6 bases). The V end lost 3 bases, the J end lost 7 bases, and 15 bases lay between the germline ends. This CDR3 has 14 amino acids. From germline, CDR1 is DFQATT and CDR2 SNEGSKA (reference sequence).

This clonotype appeared many times. V and J are TRBV24-1 and TRBJ1-1; the D is unclear. Per germline, CDR1 KGHDR and CDR2 SFDVKD. Deletions cut 4 bases from V and 1 base from J, with 6 bases between. The CDR3 is 13 residues long. The CDR3 nucleotides read TGTGCCACCAGTGACATTGGGAACACTGAAGCTTTCTTT. This encodes CATSDIGNTEAFF.

As concerns this clonotype: The germline gene is not matched at one end of the junction; a read error may be the cause. The chain joins TRBV10-2 to TRBJ1-2; no clear D. Looked up from germline, CDR1 is WSHSY and CDR2 is SAAADI. This CDR3 spans 15 amino acids. The CDR3 loop is CACSAPTKNHYGYTF. CDR3 DNA: TGCGCCTGCAGTGCCCCAACAAAGAACCACTATGGCTACACCTTC.

Details on this clonotype: A much larger clonotype is one base distant, so this may be a read error. This sequence joins TRBV11-2 and TRBJ2-5; TRBD2 aligns across 11 bases. Germline V lookup: CDR1 SGHAT, CDR2 FQNNGV. This CDR3 has 14 amino acids. Unmatched junction bases numbered 6, after V lost 5 bases and J lost 7 bases. The CDR3 sequence: CASSLTSGGRTQYF. CDR3 in DNA: TGTGCCAGCAGCCTTACTAGCGGGGGTCGGACCCAGTACTTC.

This clonotype has a count of ten or more. V gene TRBV11-2 combines with J gene TRBJ1-4, with TRBD1 identical over 10 bases. CDR1 and CDR2 (germline): SGHAT, FQNNGV. The CDR3 is 17 amino acids. Unmatched junction bases numbered 5, after V lost 4 bases and J lost 0 bases. In DNA, the CDR3 is TGTGCCAGCAGCTATCGGACAGGGGGGTCAACTAATGAAAAACTGTTTTTT. Translation gives CASSYRTGGSTNEKLFF.

This clonotype was observed a handful of times. The chain combines TRBV7-9 with TRBJ1-2; D remains ambiguous. V lost 1 base and J lost 6, with 9 bases in between. The V gene's germline CDR1 is SEHNR and CDR2 FQNEAQ (reference sequence). The CDR3 is 13 residues long. The CDR3 DNA reads TGTGCCAGCAGCTTAGTCCCAACCGATGGCTACACCTTC. This gives the protein CASSLVPTDGYTF.

Many counts were recorded for this clonotype. The chain uses TRBV7-2 and TRBJ1-4; D gene unclear. Trimming removed 5 bases at V and 5 bases at J, with 9 bases between. The CDR3 runs 13 residues. Germline V lookup: CDR1 SGHTA, CDR2 FQGNSA. For the CDR3, the DNA is TGTGCCAGCAGCCGCGACGGAAATGAAAAACTGTTTTTT. It translates to CASSRDGNEKLFF.

The chain links TRBV20-1 to TRBJ1-5; D is ambiguous. This CDR3 comprises 10 residues. Trimming stripped 1 base from V and 11 bases from J, with 6 bases between. CDR1 DFQATT and CDR2 SNEGSKA come from the germline V gene (reference sequence). CDR3 sequence reads: CSARAAAQHF. CDR3 coding DNA: TGCAGTGCTAGAGCCGCTGCCCAGCATTTT.

This clonotype was detected a few times. The V gene is TRBV20-1, the J gene TRBJ2-7; 8 nucleotides align to TRBD2. The CDR3 sequence is 14 residues long. The J segment lost 6 bases and the V segment lost 4 bases, leaving 11 bases of the junction unmatched. Germline lookup yields CDR1 DFQATT and CDR2 SNEGSKA (reference sequence). The CDR3 sequence: CSATGAGDPVEQYF. As DNA, the CDR3 is TGCAGTGCTACAGGAGCGGGAGACCCTGTCGAGCAGTACTTC.

This clonotype was counted once. A much larger clone lies a single base off, so this may be a read error. The CDR3 DNA follows: TGTGCCAGCGGGGCAGGTGATCCTTTCTTT. This encodes CASGAGDPFF. The chain is built from TRBV12-3 or TRBV12-4 and TRBJ1-1; tentative D call: TRBD1 (5 bases). Trimming cost V 8 bases and J 12 bases, with 13 bases left between them. The CDR3 spans 10 residues.